The 2 T cell receptor beta chains reported below all come from one sample, sequenced in a study of T cell changes during pregnancy in multiple sclerosis. The repertoire was sequenced with immunoSEQ multiplex PCR; TCRdb's copy has only in-frame clones and lacks some. The repertoire consists of about 80,000 clones, with 89% occurring once and the leading ten covering 1.5% to 2%. Specimen: peripheral blood, collected before pregnancy. The receptors were sampled from a female donor with multiple sclerosis, enrolled in a pregnancy study.

The J gene is TRBJ1-2, the V gene TRBV19, with 8 bases identical to TRBD1. Germline trimming cut 6 bases from V and 5 bases from J; bases unmatched to any gene: 11. Germline CDR1 LNHDA, CDR2 SQIVND (reference sequence). The CDR3 runs to 15 residues. CDR3 sequence: CASREPGQAFYGYTF. DNA for the CDR3: TGTGCCAGTAGGGAACCGGGACAGGCCTTTTATGGCTACACCTTC.

The chain joins TRBV7-6 to TRBJ2-5; possible D gene TRBD1, 6 bases. This CDR3 comprises 14 residues. Germline V gene lookup returns CDR1 SGHVS and CDR2 FNYEAQ. The V end was cut by 1 base, the J end by 3 bases, with 9 bases between. In DNA, the CDR3 is TGTGCCAGCAGCTTAGTTGCAGGGGAAGAGACCCAGTACTTC. Residues: CASSLVAGEETQYF. The full variable domain, rest sourced from reference TRBV7-6 and TRBJ2-5, is GAGVSQSPRYKVTKRGQDVALRCDPISGHVSLYWYRQALGQGPEFLTYFNYEAQQDKSGLPNDRFSAERPEGSISTLTIQRTEQRDSAMYRCASSLVAGEETQYFGPGTRLLVL.